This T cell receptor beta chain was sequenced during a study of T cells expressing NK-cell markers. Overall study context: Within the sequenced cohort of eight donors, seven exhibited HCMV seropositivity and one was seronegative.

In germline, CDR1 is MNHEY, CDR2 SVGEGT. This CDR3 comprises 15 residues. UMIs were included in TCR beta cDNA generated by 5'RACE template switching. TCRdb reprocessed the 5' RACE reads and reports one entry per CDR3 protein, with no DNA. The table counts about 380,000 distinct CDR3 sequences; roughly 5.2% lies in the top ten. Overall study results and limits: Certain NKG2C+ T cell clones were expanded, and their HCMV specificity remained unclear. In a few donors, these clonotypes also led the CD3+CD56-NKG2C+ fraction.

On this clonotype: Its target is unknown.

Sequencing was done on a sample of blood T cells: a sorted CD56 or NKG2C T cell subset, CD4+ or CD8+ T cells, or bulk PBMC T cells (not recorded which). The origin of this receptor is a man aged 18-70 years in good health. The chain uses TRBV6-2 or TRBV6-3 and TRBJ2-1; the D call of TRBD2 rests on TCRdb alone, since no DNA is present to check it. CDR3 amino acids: CASSLPAGGSNEQFF.